The 24 T cell receptor beta chains listed next were all sequenced from one sample in a study of cytomegalovirus exposure and HLA in healthy donors listed by TCRdb under 2017. Library generation was performed with the immunoSEQ multiplex PCR assay. The multiplex PCR relied on a mix of 60 forward primers for TCR Vbeta segments and 13 reverse primers for TCR Jbeta segments. TCRdb holds this immuneACCESS table with in-frame rearrangements only. Some clones are missing; in checked studies, unresolved V genes explain under half, and the rest has no known cause. The table for this sample shows 100,000 or so clones. The leading ten clones occupy 0.45% to 0.6% of the sample. Sequencing input: PBMCs. Receptors were obtained from a man aged 45-60 years in good health and CMV-seronegative.

The gene calls are TRBV5-1 and TRBJ2-6; 9 positions match TRBD2. V shed 7 bases, J shed 1 base, and the junction held 3 bases outside the gene matches. The CDR3 loop spans 15 amino acids. Germline CDR1 SGHRS, CDR2 YFSETQ. This CDR3 reads CASLAGGSGANVLTF. The CDR3 DNA sequence: TGCGCCAGCCTGGCGGGGGGGTCTGGGGCCAACGTCCTGACTTTC.

The chain uses TRBV2 and TRBJ2-3, with TRBD2 as a possible D gene (7 bases). The germline V and J ends were trimmed by 7 bases and 4 bases, with 15 bases remaining between them. CDR1 and CDR2 (germline): SNHLY, FYNNEI. CDR3 length: 14 residues. The CDR3 coding sequence is TGTGCCAGCACCAGAGGAGGGGGGGCAGATACGCAGTATTTT. It yields the protein CASTRGGGADTQYF.

J is TRBJ1-2 and V is TRBV6-1, with TRBD1 matching over 7 bases. Germline V gene data show CDR1 as MNHNS and CDR2 as SASEGT. Trimming took 6 bases from V and 8 from J; bases not matched to a gene: 6. The CDR3 length is 12 residues. This CDR3 is CASRPTGAGYTF. CDR3 bases: TGTGCCAGCAGGCCTACAGGGGCCGGCTACACCTTC.

The chain is built from TRBV19 and TRBJ1-6; 7 positions match TRBD1. The V gene end was trimmed by 6 bases and the J gene end by 10 bases; junction bases not matched to a gene: 12. Germline V gene lookup returns CDR1 LNHDA and CDR2 SQIVND (reference sequence). The CDR3 extends over 15 amino acids. This CDR3 is CASSLDRVGQSPLHF. In DNA, the CDR3 is TGTGCCAGTAGCCTCGACAGGGTGGGCCAATCACCCCTCCACTTT.

V gene TRBV5-1 combines with J gene TRBJ2-2; 9 bases agree with TRBD1. The germline V gene has CDR1 SGHRS and CDR2 YFSETQ. The CDR3 spans 16 residues. The V segment lost 1 base and the J segment 6 bases; nucleotides outside the gene matches: 7. CDR3 region: CASSLSGQGMPGELFF. As DNA, the CDR3 is TGCGCCAGCAGCTTGTCGGGACAGGGAATGCCCGGGGAGCTGTTTTTT.

This chain links TRBV6-5 with TRBJ1-3; no reliable D call. CDR1 is MNHEY, CDR2 SVGAGI, per germline. V lost 8 bases and J 4 bases, leaving 12 bases between the germline ends. This CDR3 spans 13 amino acids. CDR3 in DNA: TGTGCCAGCCCCACACCTGGCGGAAACACCATATATTTT. Its protein product is CASPTPGGNTIYF.

This rearrangement joins TRBV14 to TRBJ2-7, with 7 bases aligning to TRBD2. CDR3 length equals 16 residues. The V gene's germline CDR1 is SGHDN and CDR2 FVKESK. J lost 0 bases, V lost 4 bases, and 9 bases had no gene match. CDR3 bases: TGTGCCAGCAGCCTATACGACGGGAGGATCTCCTACGAGCAGTACTTC. This codes for CASSLYDGRISYEQYF.

The V call is TRBV5-1, the J call TRBJ2-1; D remains ambiguous. This CDR3 spans 16 amino acids. In germline, CDR1 is SGHRS, CDR2 YFSETQ. Trimming stripped 0 bases from V and 0 bases from J, with 10 bases between. The CDR3 sequence is CASSLAPELSYNEQFF. The CDR3, as DNA: TGCGCCAGCAGCTTGGCCCCGGAGCTCTCCTACAATGAGCAGTTCTTC.

The chain links TRBV30 to TRBJ2-7; D may be TRBD1 (5 bases). The V and J ends lost 3 bases and 2 bases respectively, with 20 bases between them. CDR1 GTSNPN and CDR2 SVGIG come from the germline V gene (reference sequence). The CDR3 is made up of 16 amino acids. The CDR3 DNA is TGTGCCTGGAGCGCCATCCTGGACACCCAGGCCTACGAGCAGTACTTC. Translated: CAWSAILDTQAYEQYF.

J is TRBJ2-1 and V is TRBV6-6; tentatively, D is TRBD1 (5 bases). With 10 bases removed from V and 6 bases from J, the gap between germline ends came to 13 bases. This CDR3 comprises 12 residues. The germline V gene has CDR1 MNHNY and CDR2 SVGAGI (reference sequence). The chain's CDR3 is CATLPGFNEQFF. CDR3 nucleotides: TGTGCCACCCTCCCAGGGTTCAATGAGCAGTTCTTC.

The chain combines TRBV15 with TRBJ1-2, with 7 bases matching TRBD1. CDR3 size: 14 residues. V trimming: 4 bases; J trimming: 8 bases; junction bases outside the gene matches: 10. Germline V CDR1 and CDR2: LNHNV, YYDKDF (reference sequence). The CDR3 DNA is TGTGCCACCAGCATGAGACAGGGAGATACGGGCTACACCTTC. Its protein product is CATSMRQGDTGYTF.

The rearrangement links TRBV18 to TRBJ2-5; D is possibly TRBD2 (5 bases). From germline, CDR1 is KGHSH and CDR2 LQKENI. The CDR3 length is 14 residues. Trimming removed 5 bases at V and 1 base at J, with 11 bases between. The CDR3 spells CASSSLATQETQYF. Here the CDR3 DNA reads TGTGCCAGCTCATCCCTAGCCACCCAAGAGACCCAGTACTTC.

The chain recombines TRBV6-1 with TRBJ1-3; D unclear. CDR1 is MNHNS and CDR2 is SASEGT in the germline V gene. The CDR3 covers 15 residues. Trimming left V 4 bases short and J 2 bases short, with 12 bases between. Here the CDR3 reads CASSVYKTTGNTIYF. DNA for the CDR3: TGTGCCAGCAGTGTGTACAAGACAACTGGAAACACCATATATTTT.

The rearrangement links TRBV13 to TRBJ2-4, with D hard to call. With 5 bases removed from V and 6 bases from J, the gap between germline ends came to 14 bases. The length of the CDR3 is 14 residues. The V gene's germline CDR1 is PRHDT and CDR2 FYEKMQ (reference sequence). This CDR3 is CASSPSDKGNIQYF. The DNA for the CDR3 is TGTGCCAGCAGCCCGAGCGATAAAGGAAACATTCAGTACTTC.

The chain joins TRBV4-3 to TRBJ2-7, with TRBD2 matching over 8 bases. Germline CDR1 and CDR2: LGHNA and YSLEER. V shed 1 base and J 3 bases; nucleotides not matched to a gene: 11. The CDR3 length is 17 residues. The CDR3 spells CASSQGLWTSPLYEQYF. The CDR3 region has the DNA TGCGCCAGCAGCCAAGGTTTGTGGACTAGCCCCCTCTACGAGCAGTACTTC.

The chain is built from TRBV27 and TRBJ2-7; 10 nucleotides agree with TRBD1. Trimming took 5 bases from V and 0 from J; bases not matched to a gene: 10. Looked up from germline, CDR1 is MNHEY and CDR2 is SMNVEV (reference sequence). The CDR3 is 17 residues long. This CDR3 reads CASSLTAGQGISYEQYF. In DNA form, the CDR3 reads TGTGCCAGCAGTCTCACGGCGGGACAGGGGATCTCCTACGAGCAGTACTTC.

The chain uses TRBV4-3 and TRBJ1-5; no definite D call. Trimming removed 0 bases at V and 6 bases at J, with 6 bases between. CDR1 is LGHNA, CDR2 YSLEER, per germline. This CDR3 is 13 amino acids long. In DNA, the CDR3 is TGCGCCAGCAGCCAAGATCTCAGTCAGCCCCAGCATTTT. Protein sequence: CASSQDLSQPQHF.

The chain joins TRBV27 to TRBJ1-2; 11 bases align to TRBD1. There are 15 residues in the CDR3. V dropped 5 bases and J dropped 4; count of bases not matched to a gene: 6. Germline loops: CDR1 MNHEY, CDR2 SMNVEV (reference sequence). The CDR3 reads CASSPDRGRTYGYTF. In nucleotides, the CDR3 is TGTGCCAGCAGTCCGGACAGGGGGCGCACCTATGGCTACACCTTC.

The chain combines TRBV4-1 with TRBJ2-7; tentatively, D is TRBD2 (5 bases). Trimming left V 2 bases short and J 7 bases short, with 12 bases between. The CDR3 runs to 13 residues. Per germline, CDR1 MGHRA and CDR2 YSYEKL. CDR3 coding DNA: TGCGCCAGCAGCCAACGGTTGACGGGGGAGCAGTACTTC. Translation: CASSQRLTGEQYF.

The V gene is TRBV4-3, the J gene TRBJ2-5; a possible D gene is TRBD1 (5 bases). Germline V lookup: CDR1 LGHNA, CDR2 YSLEER. This CDR3 has 13 amino acids. Between the trimmed V and J ends, which lost 4 bases and 2 bases, there was a span of 8 bases. The CDR3 nucleotides are TGCGCCAGCAGCCCAGGACATCAAGAGACCCAGTACTTC. Translated: CASSPGHQETQYF.

The rearrangement joins TRBV5-6 to TRBJ2-7; a possible D gene is TRBD1 (7 bases). The CDR3 runs to 15 residues. The V end lost 2 bases, the J end lost 6 bases, and 18 bases lay between the germline ends. Germline CDR1 reads SGHDT; CDR2 reads YYEEEE. CDR3 sequence (DNA): TGTGCCAGCAGCTTTGGGGGGTGGGCAGGGGGCGAGCAGTACTTC. Translating it yields CASSFGGWAGGEQYF.

The V gene is TRBV5-5, the J gene TRBJ2-7, with D possibly TRBD2 on 5 matching bases. Deletions cut 1 base from V and 3 bases from J, with 8 bases between. The V gene's germline CDR1 is SGHKS and CDR2 YYEKEE (reference sequence). The CDR3 length is 13 residues. The CDR3 loop reads CASSLLRDYEQYF. CDR3 DNA: TGTGCCAGCAGCTTGTTACGGGACTACGAGCAGTACTTC.

The J gene is TRBJ2-2, the V gene TRBV11-3; a possible D gene is TRBD2 (8 bases). Germline CDR1 and CDR2: SGHNT and YENEEA. The CDR3 extends over 16 amino acids. The germline V and J ends were trimmed by 6 bases and 3 bases, with 17 bases remaining between them. The CDR3 here is CASSSGRDSHTGELFF. The DNA for the CDR3 is TGTGCCAGCAGTTCCGGGAGGGACAGTCACACCGGGGAGCTGTTTTTT.

The chain joins TRBV15 to TRBJ1-5, with D possibly matching TRBD1 (5 bases). Germline V gene sequence: CDR1 LNHNV, CDR2 YYDKDF (reference sequence). The CDR3 totals 16 residues. V was cut by 3 bases and J by 2 bases, with 14 bases left in between. CDR3 nucleotide sequence: TGTGCCACCAGCAGTTCCGGGGGTGTAGGCAATCAGCCCCAGCATTTT. This codes for CATSSSGGVGNQPQHF.